This TCR beta chain was recorded in a study of blood T cell repertoires in COVID-19. Across the whole study: Spain, Italy and the United States supplied samples that represented acute and convalescent COVID-19.

Study members were between 18 and 89 years old and lived in 24 US regions. Germline lookup yields CDR1 MGHDK and CDR2 SYGVNS. This CDR3 has 12 amino acids. V gave up 7 bases and J gave up 0 bases, with 4 bases separating them. Assay: immunoSEQ multiplex PCR; the TCRdb copy retains only in-frame clones and omits some. The sample has fewer than 250,000 clones, more than 80% seen once. The TCR originated in a man aged 55-75 years who had recovered from COVID-19. Sample: PBMCs or T cells enriched from blood (not recorded which). The rearrangement links TRBV25-1 to TRBJ1-3; no firm D call. CDR3 nucleotides: TGTGCCAGCACCCTCTCTGGAAACACCATATATTTT. Translating it yields CASTLSGNTIYF.